The next 8 T cell receptor beta chains were all read from a single sample in a study of T cell responses to AZD1222 COVID-19 vaccine. Clones were sequenced by immunoSEQ multiplex PCR, and TCRdb holds only the in-frame ones, with some missing. Here the sample spans about 88,000 clones, around 91% being singletons. Source: peripheral blood, taken on day 0 of MenACWY control vaccination. The receptor source for this set is an adult in good health.

The chain couples TRBV10-2 to TRBJ2-5, with 7 bases matching TRBD2. The CDR3 contains 13 residues. V shed 7 bases and J 5 bases; nucleotides not matched to a gene: 7. Looked up from germline, CDR1 is WSHSY and CDR2 is SAAADI. The CDR3 reads CASISGAGETQYF. In DNA, the CDR3 is TGCGCCAGCATCTCGGGAGCGGGGGAGACCCAGTACTTC.

This chain joins TRBV5-6 and TRBJ1-2, with D uncertain. V dropped 4 bases and J dropped 3 bases, with 10 bases sitting between them. The CDR3 covers 13 residues. Per the germline V gene, CDR1 is SGHDT and CDR2 is YYEEEE. For the CDR3, the DNA is TGTGCCAGCAGCATCCGTGGGGACTATGGCTACACCTTC. This translates into CASSIRGDYGYTF.

The chain combines TRBV24-1 with TRBJ2-3, with 8 positions matching TRBD1. The CDR3 runs to 16 residues. V gave up 10 bases and J gave up 1 base; unmatched junction bases: 12. Germline V gives CDR1 KGHDR, CDR2 SFDVKD. The CDR3 sequence: CATGSGGPSGTDTQYF. CDR3 DNA: TGTGCCACGGGGTCAGGGGGCCCCTCGGGCACAGATACGCAGTATTTT.

J is TRBJ2-1 and V is TRBV29-1, with 7 bases identical to TRBD2. Trimming cost V 3 bases and J 0 bases; bases outside gene matches: 2. In germline, CDR1 is SQVTM, CDR2 ANQGSEA. The CDR3 runs to 14 residues. The CDR3 DNA follows: TGCAGCGTTGAGAAGCGGGGCTCCTACAATGAGCAGTTCTTC. Its protein is CSVEKRGSYNEQFF.

This clone occurred once. The chain employs TRBV5-1 and TRBJ2-2; no reliable D call. V shed 1 base and J shed 4 bases, with 8 bases lying between them. Germline CDR1 SGHRS, CDR2 YFSETQ. The CDR3 is 14 residues long. CDR3: CASSLQAATGELFF. In DNA, the CDR3 is TGCGCCAGCAGCTTGCAGGCCGCCACCGGGGAGCTGTTTTTT.

The V call is TRBV19, the J call TRBJ1-5; D call uncertain. V lost 4 bases, J lost 2 bases, and 15 bases lay in between. In germline, CDR1 is LNHDA, CDR2 SQIVND (reference sequence). The CDR3 covers 16 residues. CDR3 sequence: CASSTTVGMGNQPQHF. CDR3 nucleotides: TGTGCCAGTAGTACCACCGTCGGAATGGGCAATCAGCCCCAGCATTTT.

The chain couples TRBV3-1 (or the pseudogene TRBV3-2) to TRBJ2-7; possibly TRBD1 for D (5 bases). CDR1 and CDR2 from the germline V gene are LGHDT and YNNKEL (reference sequence). The CDR3 consists of 12 residues. V lost 6 bases, J lost 5 bases, and 11 bases lay in between. Here the CDR3 DNA reads TGTGCCAGCAGGCTTTCAGGGAACGAGCAGTACTTC. Translation: CASRLSGNEQYF.

The CDR3 region is CASSLDSANTEAFF. As DNA, the CDR3 is TGCGCCAGCAGCTTGGATTCGGCAAACACTGAAGCTTTCTTT. This rearrangement joins TRBV5-1 to TRBJ1-1; D is uncertain. Trimming removed 0 bases from V and 2 bases from J, with 8 bases in between. The CDR3 has 14 amino acids. Germline V gene lookup returns CDR1 SGHRS and CDR2 YFSETQ.